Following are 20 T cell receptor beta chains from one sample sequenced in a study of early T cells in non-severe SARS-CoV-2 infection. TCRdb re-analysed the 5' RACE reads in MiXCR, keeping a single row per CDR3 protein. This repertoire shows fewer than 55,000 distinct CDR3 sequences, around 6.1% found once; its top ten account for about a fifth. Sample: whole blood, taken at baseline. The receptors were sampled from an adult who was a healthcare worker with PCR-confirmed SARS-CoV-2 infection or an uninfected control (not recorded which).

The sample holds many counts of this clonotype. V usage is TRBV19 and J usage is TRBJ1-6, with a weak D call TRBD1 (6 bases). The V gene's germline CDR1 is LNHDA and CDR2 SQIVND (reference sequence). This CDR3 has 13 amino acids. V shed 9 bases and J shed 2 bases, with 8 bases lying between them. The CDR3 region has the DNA TGTGCCAGCCGGGACACCTATAATTCACCCCTCCACTTT. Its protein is CASRDTYNSPLHF.

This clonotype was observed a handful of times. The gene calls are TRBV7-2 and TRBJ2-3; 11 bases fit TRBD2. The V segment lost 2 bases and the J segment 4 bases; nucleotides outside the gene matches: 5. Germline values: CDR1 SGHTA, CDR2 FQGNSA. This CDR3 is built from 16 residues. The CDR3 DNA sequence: TGTGCCAGCAGCTTACGTCTAGCGGGGGGCGCAGATACGCAGTATTTT. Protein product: CASSLRLAGGADTQYF.

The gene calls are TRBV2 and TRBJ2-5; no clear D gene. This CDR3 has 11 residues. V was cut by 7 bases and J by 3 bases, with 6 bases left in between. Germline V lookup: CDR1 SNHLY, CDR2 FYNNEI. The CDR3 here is CASTREETQYF. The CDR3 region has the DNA TGTGCCAGCACCCGGGAAGAGACCCAGTACTTC.

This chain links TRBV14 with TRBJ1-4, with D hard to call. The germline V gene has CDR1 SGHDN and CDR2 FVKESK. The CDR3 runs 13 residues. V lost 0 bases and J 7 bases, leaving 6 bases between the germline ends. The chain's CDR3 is CASSQDLGEKLFF. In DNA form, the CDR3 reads TGTGCCAGCAGCCAAGATTTGGGTGAAAAACTGTTTTTT.

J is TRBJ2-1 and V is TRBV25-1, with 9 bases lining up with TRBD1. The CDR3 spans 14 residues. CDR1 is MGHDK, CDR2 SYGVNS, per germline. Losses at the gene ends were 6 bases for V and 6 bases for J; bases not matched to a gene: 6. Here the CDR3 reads CASRLDRGFNEQFF. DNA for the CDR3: TGTGCCAGCAGGTTGGACAGGGGCTTCAATGAGCAGTTCTTC. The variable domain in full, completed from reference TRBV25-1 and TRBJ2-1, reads EADIYQTPRYLVIGTGKKITLECSQTMGHDKMYWYQQDPGMELHLIHYSYGVNSTEKGDLSSESTVSRIRTEHFPLTLESARPSHTSQYLCASRLDRGFNEQFFGPGTRLTVL.

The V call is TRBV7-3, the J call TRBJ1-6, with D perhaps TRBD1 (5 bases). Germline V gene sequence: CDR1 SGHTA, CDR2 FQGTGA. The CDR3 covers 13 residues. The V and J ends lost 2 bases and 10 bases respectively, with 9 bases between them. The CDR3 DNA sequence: TGTGCCAGCAGCTTACGCCAGGGATCACCCCTCCACTTT. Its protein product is CASSLRQGSPLHF. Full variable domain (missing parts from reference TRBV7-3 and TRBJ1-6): GAGVSQTPSNKVTEKGKYVELRCDPISGHTALYWYRQSLGQGPEFLIYFQGTGAADDSGLPNDRFFAVRPEGSVSTLKIQRTERGDSAVYLCASSLRQGSPLHFGNGTRLTVT.

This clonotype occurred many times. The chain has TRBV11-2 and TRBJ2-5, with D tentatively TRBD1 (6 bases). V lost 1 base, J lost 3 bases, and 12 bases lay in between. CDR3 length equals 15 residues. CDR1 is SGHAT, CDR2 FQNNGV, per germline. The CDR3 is CASSLGGRTEETQYF. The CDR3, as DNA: TGTGCCAGCAGCTTAGGGGGGCGGACGGAAGAGACCCAGTACTTC.

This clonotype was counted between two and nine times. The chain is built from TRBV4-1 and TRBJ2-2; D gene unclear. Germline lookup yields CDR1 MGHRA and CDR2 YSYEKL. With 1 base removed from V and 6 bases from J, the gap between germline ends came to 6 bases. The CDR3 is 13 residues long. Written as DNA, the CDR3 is TGCGCCAGCAGCCAAGGTAGTCCCGGGGAGCTGTTTTTT. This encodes CASSQGSPGELFF.

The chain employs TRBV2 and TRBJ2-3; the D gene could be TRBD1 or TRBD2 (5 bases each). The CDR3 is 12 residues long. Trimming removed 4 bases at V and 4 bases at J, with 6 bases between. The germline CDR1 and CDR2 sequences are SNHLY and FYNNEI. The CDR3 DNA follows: TGTGCCAGCAGTGCGGGGCCAGATACGCAGTATTTT. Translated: CASSAGPDTQYF.

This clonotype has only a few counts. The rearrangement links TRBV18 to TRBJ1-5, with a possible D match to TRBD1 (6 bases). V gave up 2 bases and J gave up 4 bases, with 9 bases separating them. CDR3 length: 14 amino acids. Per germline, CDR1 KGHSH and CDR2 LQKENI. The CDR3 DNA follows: TGTGCCAGCTCACCAATGGGACAAAATCAGCCCCAGCATTTT. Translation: CASSPMGQNQPQHF.

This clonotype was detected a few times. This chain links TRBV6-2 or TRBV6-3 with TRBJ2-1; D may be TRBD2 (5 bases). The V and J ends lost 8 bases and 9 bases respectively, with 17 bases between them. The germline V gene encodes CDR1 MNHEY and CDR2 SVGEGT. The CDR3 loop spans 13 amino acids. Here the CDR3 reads CASSRGSPGEQFF. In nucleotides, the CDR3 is TGTGCCAGCTCCCGAGGGAGTCCTGGTGAGCAGTTCTTC.

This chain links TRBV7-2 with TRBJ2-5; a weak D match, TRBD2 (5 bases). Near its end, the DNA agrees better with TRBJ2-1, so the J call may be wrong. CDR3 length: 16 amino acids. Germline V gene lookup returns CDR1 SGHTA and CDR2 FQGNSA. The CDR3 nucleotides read TGTGCCAGCAGCTTAGTAGGCGGGCAACAAGGAGAGACCCAGTTCTTC. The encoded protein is CASSLVGGQQGETQFF.

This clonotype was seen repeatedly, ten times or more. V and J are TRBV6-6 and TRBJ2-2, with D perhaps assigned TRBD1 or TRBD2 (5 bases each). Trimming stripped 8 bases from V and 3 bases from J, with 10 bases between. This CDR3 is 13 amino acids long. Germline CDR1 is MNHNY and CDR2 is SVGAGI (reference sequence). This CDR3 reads CASGTIDTGELFF. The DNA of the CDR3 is TGTGCCAGCGGGACCATCGACACCGGGGAGCTGTTTTTT.

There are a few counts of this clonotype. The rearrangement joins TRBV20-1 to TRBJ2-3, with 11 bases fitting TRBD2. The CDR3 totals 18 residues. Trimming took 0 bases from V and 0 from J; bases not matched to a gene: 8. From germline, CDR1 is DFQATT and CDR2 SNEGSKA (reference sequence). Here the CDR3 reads CSARDEISGRDSTDTQYF. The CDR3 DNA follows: TGCAGTGCTAGAGATGAGATTAGCGGGAGGGATAGCACAGATACGCAGTATTTT.

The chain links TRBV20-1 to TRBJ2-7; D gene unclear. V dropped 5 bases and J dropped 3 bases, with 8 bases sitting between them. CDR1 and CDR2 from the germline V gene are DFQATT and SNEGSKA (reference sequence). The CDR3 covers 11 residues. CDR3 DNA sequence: TGCAGTGCTGGGGTCCGCTACGAGCAGTACTTC. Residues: CSAGVRYEQYF.

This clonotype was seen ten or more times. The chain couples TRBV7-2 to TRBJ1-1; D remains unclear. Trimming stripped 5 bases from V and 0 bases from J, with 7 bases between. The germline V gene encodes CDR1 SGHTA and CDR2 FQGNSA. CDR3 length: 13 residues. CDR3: CASSPPLNTEAFF. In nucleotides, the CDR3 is TGTGCCAGCAGCCCACCCTTGAACACTGAAGCTTTCTTT.

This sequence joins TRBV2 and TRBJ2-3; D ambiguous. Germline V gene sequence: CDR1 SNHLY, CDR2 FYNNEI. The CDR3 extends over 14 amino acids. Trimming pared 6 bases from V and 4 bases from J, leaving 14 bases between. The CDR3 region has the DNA TGTGCCAGCAGCCCCACTACCCAACCAGATACGCAGTATTTT. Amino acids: CASSPTTQPDTQYF. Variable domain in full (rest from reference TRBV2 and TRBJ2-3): EPEVTQTPSHQVTQMGQEVILRCVPISNHLYFYWYRQILGQKVEFLVSFYNNEISEKSEIFDDQFSVERPDGSNFTLKIRSTKLEDSAMYFCASSPTTQPDTQYFGPGTRLTVL.

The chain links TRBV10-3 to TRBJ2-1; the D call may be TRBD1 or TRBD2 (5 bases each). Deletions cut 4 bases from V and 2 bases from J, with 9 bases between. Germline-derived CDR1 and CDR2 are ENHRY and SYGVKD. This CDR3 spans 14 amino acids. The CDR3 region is CAISAGPTYNEQFF. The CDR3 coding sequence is TGTGCCATCAGTGCGGGACCCACCTACAATGAGCAGTTCTTC.

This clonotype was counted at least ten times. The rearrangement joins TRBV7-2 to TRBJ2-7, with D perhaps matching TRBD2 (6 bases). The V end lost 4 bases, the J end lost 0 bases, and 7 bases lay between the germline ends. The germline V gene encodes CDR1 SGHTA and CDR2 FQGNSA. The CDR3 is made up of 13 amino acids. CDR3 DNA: TGTGCCAGCAGCTCGGGGGTCTCCTACGAGCAGTACTTC. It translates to CASSSGVSYEQYF.

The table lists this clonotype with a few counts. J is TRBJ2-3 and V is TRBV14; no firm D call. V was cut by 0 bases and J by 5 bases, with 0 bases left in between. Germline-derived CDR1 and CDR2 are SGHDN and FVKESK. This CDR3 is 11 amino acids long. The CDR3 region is CASSQEDTQYF. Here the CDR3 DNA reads TGTGCCAGCAGCCAAGAAGATACGCAGTATTTT.